Below are 5 T cell receptor beta chains sequenced from a single sample in a study of quantifying T cell responses using KT2 cells. About the study: cDNA was made from DNase-treated RNA using alpha and beta constant primers.

Each cDNA got a UMI-containing oligo ligated at its 3' end. An equimolar mix of RC1.1 and RC1.2 primed the beta chain across TRBC1 and TRBC2. TCRdb independently ran MiXCR on the UMI-ligation and nested PCR reads; one entry per CDR3 protein. There are 52,000 or so distinct CDR3 sequences in the sample; roughly 12% occur only once, and under 10% lies in the top ten. The sample consisted of PBMCs spiked with cells of the T cell clone KT2. The receptors originated from a human donor.

J is TRBJ1-6 and V is TRBV20-1; 7 bases align to TRBD1. The V and J ends lost 1 base and 7 bases, in that order; junction bases with no gene match: 7. Germline-derived CDR1 and CDR2 are DFQATT and SNEGSKA (reference sequence). This CDR3 contains 15 residues. CDR3 loop: CSARGQGQRNSPLHF. The CDR3 DNA is TGCAGTGCTAGAGGGCAGGGACAGAGAAATTCACCCCTCCACTTT.

The chain joins TRBV30 to TRBJ2-2; possibly TRBD1 for D (6 bases). The CDR3 has 14 amino acids. CDR1 GTSNPN and CDR2 SVGIG come from the germline V gene (reference sequence). Trimming left V 0 bases short and J 5 bases short, with 10 bases between. DNA of the CDR3: TGTGCCTGGAGTGTACTGGGGGCGACCGGGGAGCTGTTTTTT. It codes for CAWSVLGATGELFF.

This clonotype was counted ten times or more. The V and J genes are TRBV20-1 and TRBJ1-3, with a weak D call TRBD1 (6 bases). There are 14 residues in the CDR3. V was clipped by 0 bases and J by 6 bases, with 12 bases between them. Germline values: CDR1 DFQATT, CDR2 SNEGSKA (reference sequence). The CDR3 nucleotides are TGCAGTGCTAGAGAGAGGACAGAACTAAACACCATATATTTT. It translates to CSARERTELNTIYF.

The CDR3 sequence: CASSSGHQKTGELFF. The CDR3 DNA reads TGTGCCAGTAGTTCGGGACATCAGAAAACCGGGGAGCTGTTTTTT. V is TRBV19 and J is TRBJ2-2; D might be TRBD1 (6 bases). Trimming shortened V by 5 bases and J by 5 bases, and 15 bases separated the two germline ends. Per the germline V gene, CDR1 is LNHDA and CDR2 is SQIVND (reference sequence). CDR3 length: 15 residues.

This clonotype was counted a few times. V and J are TRBV20-1 and TRBJ2-3; D not resolved. Germline V gives CDR1 DFQATT, CDR2 SNEGSKA (reference sequence). The CDR3 covers 15 residues. The V and J ends lost 3 bases and 0 bases respectively, with 13 bases between them. CDR3 DNA: TGCAGTGCTAGGCAAAAGGTCTCTAGCACAGATACGCAGTATTTT. It specifies CSARQKVSSTDTQYF.